This T cell receptor beta chain was sequenced in a study of blood T cells in healthy people across ages. Per the germline V gene, CDR1 is SNHLY and CDR2 is FYNNEI. J gave up 6 bases and V 4 bases, and 1 base lay outside the gene matches. The CDR3 extends over 13 amino acids. Then a second PCR, running roughly 6 to 11 cycles, was carried out with a sample-barcoded 5' primer and a J-beta primer mix. Every sample produced at least 2.5 million CDR3-containing paired-end reads. In TCRdb, the 5' RACE reads were re-called with MiXCR into one record per CDR3 protein. The data contain around 790,000 distinct CDR3 sequences, around two fifths of them singletons. Only a few counts were recorded for this clonotype. Its cognate antigen is unknown. Each donor was a healthy Caucasian individual from Russia, aged about 6 to 95. Every sample had a minimum of 6 million PBMCs isolated. The study, taken as a whole, reports: Using unsorted PBMCs precluded a conclusive naive versus antigen-experienced comparison.

The sequenced sample was blood. This receptor was identified in a man in his sixties in good health. The chain uses TRBV2 and TRBJ2-1; 9 nucleotides align to TRBD1. CDR3 in DNA: TGTGCCAGCAGTGGGACAGGGGTCAATGAGCAGTTCTTC. It translates to CASSGTGVNEQFF.